These 13 T cell receptor beta chains were sequenced from one sample in a study of identical twins. TCRdb reanalysed the 5' RACE reads using MiXCR and keeps one entry per CDR3 protein. The sample has 700,000 to 950,000 distinct CDR3 sequences; about 12% are singletons. The same sample was also used in a study of yellow fever vaccine responses in identical twins.

Source material: PBMCs. All receptors derive from a woman aged 18-29 years in good health.

The chain links TRBV7-8 to TRBJ2-6; TRBD1 or TRBD2 may be the D gene (5 bases each). This CDR3 has 18 residues. Germline loops: CDR1 SGHVS, CDR2 FQNEAQ. Trimming shortened V by 5 bases and J by 4 bases, and 21 bases separated the two germline ends. For the CDR3, the DNA is TGTGCCAGCAGCGTCAGGGACGGCGCAGGAGGAGGGGCCAACGTCCTGACTTTC. Encoded protein: CASSVRDGAGGGANVLTF.

The chain carries TRBV6-1 and TRBJ1-1; 7 bases fit TRBD1. This CDR3 contains 15 residues. With 7 bases clipped from V and 1 base from J, the junction kept 9 bases outside the gene matches. The germline CDR1 and CDR2 sequences are MNHNS and SASEGT. CDR3 region: CASNARDRANTEAFF. The CDR3 bases are TGTGCCAGCAACGCCAGGGACAGAGCGAACACTGAAGCTTTCTTT.

This clonotype turned up a few times. This chain connects TRBV11-2 to TRBJ2-6; no reliable D call. V dropped 7 bases and J dropped 0 bases, with 25 bases sitting between them. Germline assignment: CDR1 SGHAT and CDR2 FQNNGV. The CDR3 length is 20 residues. The chain's CDR3 is CASTPFPGHDFYSGANVLTF. For the CDR3, the DNA is TGTGCCAGCACCCCCTTCCCCGGTCACGACTTCTACTCTGGGGCCAACGTCCTGACTTTC.

The CDR3, as DNA: TGTGCCAGCAGCTTAGGCATCAGGGAAAATGAGCAGTTCTTC. Encoded protein: CASSLGIRENEQFF. The genes are TRBV7-9 and TRBJ2-1; a weak D match, TRBD1 (5 bases). Trimming stripped 1 base from V and 7 bases from J, with 11 bases between. This CDR3 has 14 amino acids. Germline CDR1 SEHNR, CDR2 FQNEAQ (reference sequence).

The chain joins TRBV9 to TRBJ2-3; 11 bases are shared with TRBD2. Germline V gene lookup returns CDR1 SGDLS and CDR2 YYNGEE. V shed 2 bases and J 5 bases; nucleotides not matched to a gene: 4. This CDR3 spans 15 amino acids. CDR3 bases: TGTGCCAGCAGCGTGACTAGCGGGGTGGAAGATACGCAGTATTTT. It encodes CASSVTSGVEDTQYF.

This clonotype was picked up many times. The chain uses TRBV29-1 and TRBJ2-1; TRBD1 matches 10 bases. Germline assignment: CDR1 SQVTM and CDR2 ANQGSEA. This CDR3 contains 13 residues. The V segment lost 6 bases and the J segment 4 bases; nucleotides outside the gene matches: 3. The CDR3 DNA follows: TGCAGCGTCCGGACAGGGGGTTACAATGAGCAGTTCTTC. It specifies CSVRTGGYNEQFF.

The chain has TRBV12-3 or TRBV12-4 and TRBJ2-1; D is perhaps TRBD2 (5 bases). Between the trimmed V and J ends, which lost 0 bases and 5 bases, there was a span of 11 bases. CDR3 length: 15 residues. CDR3 sequence: CASSLARVADNEQFF. In DNA, the CDR3 is TGTGCCAGCAGTTTAGCGCGGGTAGCAGACAATGAGCAGTTCTTC.

The table lists this clonotype with a few counts. The chain combines TRBV9 with TRBJ2-7, with 7 bases aligning to TRBD2. The CDR3 consists of 19 residues. The J segment lost 3 bases and the V segment lost 0 bases, leaving 18 bases of the junction unmatched. Looked up from germline, CDR1 is SGDLS and CDR2 is YYNGEE. In nucleotides, the CDR3 is TGTGCCAGCAGCGTAGGGGGAGGGCGTGAAGACTACTCTTACTACGAGCAGTACTTC. It translates to CASSVGGGREDYSYYEQYF.

There are many counts of this clonotype. The gene calls are TRBV2 and TRBJ1-2, with D possibly being TRBD1 (5 bases). The CDR3 is 15 amino acids. Trimming shortened V by 1 base and J by 4 bases, and 13 bases separated the two germline ends. Germline CDR1 SNHLY, CDR2 FYNNEI. The CDR3 coding sequence is TGTGCCAGCAGTGAAGAGGAGGGGACGCTCTATGGCTACACCTTC. It translates to CASSEEEGTLYGYTF.

This chain connects TRBV20-1 to TRBJ2-3; 13 bases agree with TRBD2. Germline CDR1 and CDR2: DFQATT and SNEGSKA (reference sequence). The CDR3 loop spans 16 amino acids. The CDR3 loop reads CSATSGGPSRGDTQYF. DNA for the CDR3: TGCAGCGCGACTAGCGGGGGGCCATCCCGGGGAGATACGCAGTATTTT.

This rearrangement joins TRBV20-1 to TRBJ1-2; tentatively, D is TRBD1 (6 bases). The CDR3 sequence is 13 residues long. Germline CDR1 is DFQATT and CDR2 is SNEGSKA (reference sequence). Trimming left V 6 bases short and J 4 bases short, with 15 bases between. The CDR3 protein is CSALQGVAYGYTF. In DNA form, the CDR3 reads TGCAGTGCCCTACAGGGAGTCGCCTATGGCTACACCTTC.

As to this clonotype: One junction end does not reproduce the germline sequence, and a read error may be involved. The chain links TRBV27 to TRBJ2-1; possibly TRBD2 for D (6 bases). The germline CDR1 and CDR2 sequences are MNHEY and SMNVEV (reference sequence). This CDR3 has 14 residues. The CDR3 DNA sequence: TGTGCCAGCAAAACTCGACTAGGGTTAAATGAGCACTTCTTC. Protein: CASKTRLGLNEHFF.

This clonotype appeared many times. The chain uses TRBV7-8 and TRBJ2-1; D uncertain. This CDR3 spans 17 amino acids. V was cut by 6 bases and J by 0 bases, with 18 bases left in between. Germline loops: CDR1 SGHVS, CDR2 FQNEAQ. CDR3 residues: CASSSNLISASYNEQFF. The CDR3, as DNA: TGTGCCAGCAGTTCGAATCTAATCAGCGCCTCCTACAATGAGCAGTTCTTC.